This entry describes one T cell receptor (beta chain). This clonotype came up many times. Its antigen is unknown. There are no base qualities to consult, and no much larger clone falls within one base. These data come from a study of human T cells and chemical hapten exposure (dated by TCRdb to the early 2020s). Describing the broader study: For sensitization, 2% DPC in acetone was applied to a roughly 2 cm by roughly 2 cm area of upper inner arm skin. The libraries were sequenced as a pool, and the TCR yield per sample differed mostly because of small variations in library volumes within the pool. The mostly female patient cohort included alopecia areata with under or over 50% scalp involvement, alopecia totalis and alopecia universalis. Patch testing on the upper back used Finn chambers containing 0.01% DPC, with scoring done after 6 days according to International Contact Dermatitis Research Group standards. About 30 alopecia patients provided blood for TCR sequencing at one to four time points (pre-sensitization, 2, 6 and 24 weeks). Blood was sampled from patients pre-sensitization (week 0) and at 2, 6 and about 24 weeks after DPC sensitization. This study followed changes in the peripheral blood TCR repertoire in vivo during primary and secondary sensitization of alopecia patients to the hapten diphenylcyclopropenone (DPC). Throughout the approximately 23-week study period, patients were also given weekly therapeutic DPC doses on the scalp. Study-level results and caveats: No change with DPC sensitization was found in the number of TCRs above 1 in 1000 frequency, and no evidence of global repertoire structure alterations was found. Significantly more large CDR3 similarity clusters were formed by expanded TCRs than by pre-sensitization or healthy control sets, consistent with antigen-driven responses. Alopecia, a presumed autoimmune disease, was present in all patients, so the immune response of the patients might differ from that of healthy individuals. Repeated subsampling changed both the strength of the expansion versus patch-test correlation and the threshold at which the correlation became significant. Patch test score was positively correlated with the number of PT1 expanded TCRs, with significance at thresholds 8, 16 and 32 but not at 4.

Library preparation used RACE. The reads were generated on a NextSeq 500. During library preparation, unique molecular identifiers were attached to individual cDNA molecules so that TCRs could be counted in a quantitative, reproducible way. Each blood RNA sample was used to sequence both TCR alpha and TCR beta chains. In the authors' own workflow: Samples had a median of roughly 100,000 TCRs, with a range from roughly 20,000 to 690,600. The Decombinator software suite was used to annotate the V, J and CDR3 of the TCR reads. To make PS versus PT1 abundance plots, every sample was subsampled to the same number of TCRs (28,000). Expanded TCRs were defined as absent before sensitization and observed at least eight times at the 2-week time point. Using fastp at Q25 and MiXCR, TCRdb reprocessed the public reads and kept productive beta chains. Merged by CDR3 protein, the rows form single entries marked with the most common genes and DNA. The V and J calls here are based on TCRdb, not the publication. This sample holds 110,000 or so distinct CDR3 sequences; less than 10% were observed only once. The top ten clones comprise around 3% of the sample.

What this sample's time point label stands for: patch test 2, 6 weeks after DPC sensitization. The treatment or condition label of this sample denotes: therapeutic diphenylcyclopropenone sensitization with weekly scalp DPC. Blood at each patch-test visit was drawn before the patch test was applied. To be eligible, patients had to be aged 18 to 70, diagnosed with alopecia and judged suitable for DPC therapy, while pregnant patients were excluded. Total RNA was isolated from unfractionated whole blood collected in Tempus Blood RNA tubes. After removal of 0 bases from V and 4 bases from J, the junction retains 5 bases not matched to a gene. CDR1 SGHNT and CDR2 YYREEE are derived from the germline V gene (reference sequence). The CDR3 runs 16 residues from the cysteine to the phenylalanine. Kept here is only the CDR3 DNA, which spans 48 bases and is read in frame from base 1.

This sequence originates from a woman aged 40 to 49 with alopecia areata. Some clones in this sample may be carry-over from other donors' samples. This chain joins TRBV5-4 to TRBJ2-2, and TRBD1 aligns with 8 junction nucleotides. The specimen was whole blood, collected in connection with sensitization to the hapten diphenylcyclopropenone (DPC). The nucleotide sequence reads as follows: TGTGCCAGCAGCTTGGGTGATACAGGGGGCACCGGGGAGCTGTTTTTT. This is translated as CASSLGDTGGTGELFF.